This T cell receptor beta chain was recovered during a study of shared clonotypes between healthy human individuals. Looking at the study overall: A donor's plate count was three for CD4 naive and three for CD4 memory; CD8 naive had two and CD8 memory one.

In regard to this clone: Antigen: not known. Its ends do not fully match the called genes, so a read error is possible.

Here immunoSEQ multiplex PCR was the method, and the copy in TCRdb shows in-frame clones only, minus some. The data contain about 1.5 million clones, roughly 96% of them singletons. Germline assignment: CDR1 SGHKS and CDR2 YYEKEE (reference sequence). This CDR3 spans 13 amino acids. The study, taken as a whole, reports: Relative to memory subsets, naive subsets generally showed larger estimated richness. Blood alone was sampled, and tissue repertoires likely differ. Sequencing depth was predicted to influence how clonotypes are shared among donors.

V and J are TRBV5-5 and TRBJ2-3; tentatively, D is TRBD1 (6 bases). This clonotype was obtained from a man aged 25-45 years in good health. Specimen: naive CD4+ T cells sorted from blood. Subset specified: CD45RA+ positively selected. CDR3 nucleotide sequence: TGTGCCAGCAGCCGCGTCGAGAGACAGGTCAGGCATTTT. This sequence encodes CASSRVERQVRHF.